Below are 3 T cell receptor beta chains sequenced from a single sample in a study of blood T cell repertoires in COVID-19. Profiled with immunoSEQ multiplex PCR; TCRdb holds only in-frame clones, not every one. The top ten clones hold less than 5% of a sample with roughly 280,000 clones, around 80% of them seen once. Sequenced sample: peripheral blood. The receptor set was obtained from a man between 60 and 75 years old with acute or convalescent COVID-19.

This clone is a singleton in its sample. The chain carries TRBV11-2 and TRBJ2-6; 8 bases align to TRBD1. Germline V gene sequence: CDR1 SGHAT, CDR2 FQNNGV. V shed 5 bases, J shed 4 bases, and the junction held 4 bases outside the gene matches. CDR3 length: 15 residues. This CDR3 is CASSGQGAGANVLTF. In DNA form, the CDR3 reads TGTGCCAGCAGCGGACAGGGCGCCGGGGCCAACGTCCTGACTTTC.

This clone has just a few counts. The chain employs TRBV30 and TRBJ1-1; no definite D call. Trimming cost V 2 bases and J 1 base, with 11 bases left between them. The CDR3 sequence is 14 residues long. Germline V gene sequence: CDR1 GTSNPN, CDR2 SVGIG (reference sequence). In DNA, the CDR3 is TGTGCCTGGAGTAACCGCGGTGGGAACACTGAAGCTTTCTTT. As protein: CAWSNRGGNTEAFF.

On this clone itself: Other DNA sequences in the sample encode the same CDR3. V and J are TRBV11-2 and TRBJ1-3; a possible D gene is TRBD1 (6 bases). Germline assignment: CDR1 SGHAT and CDR2 FQNNGV. This CDR3 has 14 residues. V lost 5 bases to trimming and J lost 2 bases, with 10 bases between them. The CDR3 DNA reads TGTGCCAGCAGCCCGTACAGGGCTGGAAACACCATATATTTT. Translated: CASSPYRAGNTIYF.